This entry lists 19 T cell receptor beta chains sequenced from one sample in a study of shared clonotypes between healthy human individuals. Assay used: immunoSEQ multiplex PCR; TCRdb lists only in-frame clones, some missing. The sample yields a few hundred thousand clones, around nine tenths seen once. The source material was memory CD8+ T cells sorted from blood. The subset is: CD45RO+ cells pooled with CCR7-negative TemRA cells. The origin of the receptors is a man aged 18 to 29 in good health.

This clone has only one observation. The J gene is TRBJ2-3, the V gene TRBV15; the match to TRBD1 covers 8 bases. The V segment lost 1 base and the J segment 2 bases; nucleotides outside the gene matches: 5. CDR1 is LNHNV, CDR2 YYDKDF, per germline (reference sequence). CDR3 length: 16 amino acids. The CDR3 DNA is TGTGCCACCAGCAGAGCGACAGGGGTACCCACAGATACGCAGTATTTT. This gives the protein CATSRATGVPTDTQYF.

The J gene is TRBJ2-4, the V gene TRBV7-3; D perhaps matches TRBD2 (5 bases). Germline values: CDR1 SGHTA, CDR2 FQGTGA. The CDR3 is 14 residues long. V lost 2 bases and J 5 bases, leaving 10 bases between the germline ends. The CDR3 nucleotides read TGTGCCAGCAGCTTAGGGAGCTCGGAAAACATTCAGTACTTC. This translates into CASSLGSSENIQYF.

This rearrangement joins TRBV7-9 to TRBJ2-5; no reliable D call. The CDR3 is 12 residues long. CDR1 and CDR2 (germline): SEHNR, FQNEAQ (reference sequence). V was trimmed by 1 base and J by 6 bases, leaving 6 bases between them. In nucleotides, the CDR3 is TGTGCCAGCAGCTTAGTGGTTCAGACCCAGTACTTC. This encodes CASSLVVQTQYF.

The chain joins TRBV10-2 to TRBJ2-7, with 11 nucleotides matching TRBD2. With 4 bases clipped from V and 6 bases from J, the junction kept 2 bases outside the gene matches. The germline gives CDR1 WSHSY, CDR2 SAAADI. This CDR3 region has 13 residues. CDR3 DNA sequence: TGCGCCAGCAGTGGCCTAGCGGGAGGCGAGCAGTACTTC. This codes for CASSGLAGGEQYF.

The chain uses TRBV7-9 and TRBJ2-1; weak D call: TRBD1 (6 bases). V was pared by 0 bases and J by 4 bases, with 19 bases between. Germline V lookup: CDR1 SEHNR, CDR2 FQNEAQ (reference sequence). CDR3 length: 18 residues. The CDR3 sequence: CASSLATVHRDNYNEQFF. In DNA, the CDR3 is TGTGCCAGCAGCTTAGCGACTGTCCACCGGGACAATTACAATGAGCAGTTCTTC.

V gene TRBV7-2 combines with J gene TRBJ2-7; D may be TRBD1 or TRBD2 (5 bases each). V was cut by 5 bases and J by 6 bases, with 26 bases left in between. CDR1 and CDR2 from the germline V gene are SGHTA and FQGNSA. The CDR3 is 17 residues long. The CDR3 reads CASSPGTAFPTTGEQYF. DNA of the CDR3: TGTGCCAGCAGCCCGGGGACCGCCTTCCCCACTACTGGCGAGCAGTACTTC.

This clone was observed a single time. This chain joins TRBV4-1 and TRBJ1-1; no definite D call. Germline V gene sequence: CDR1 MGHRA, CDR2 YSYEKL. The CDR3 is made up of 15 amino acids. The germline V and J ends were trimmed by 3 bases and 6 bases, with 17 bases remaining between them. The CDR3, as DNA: TGCGCCAGCAGCCACCGATTCCCGGGTCCGCCTGAAGCTTTCTTT. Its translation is CASSHRFPGPPEAFF.

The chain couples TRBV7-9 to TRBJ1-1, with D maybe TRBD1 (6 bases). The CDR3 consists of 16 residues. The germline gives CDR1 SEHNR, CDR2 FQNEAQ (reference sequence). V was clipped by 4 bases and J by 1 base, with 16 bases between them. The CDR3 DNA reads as TGTGCCAGCAGCTCTCCCCCCGGCAGGGGGAACACTGAAGCTTTCTTT. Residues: CASSSPPGRGNTEAFF.

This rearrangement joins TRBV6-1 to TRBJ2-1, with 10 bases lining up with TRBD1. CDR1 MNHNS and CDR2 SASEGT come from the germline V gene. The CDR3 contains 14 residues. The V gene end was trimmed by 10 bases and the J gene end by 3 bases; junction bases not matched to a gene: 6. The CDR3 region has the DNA TGTGCCACCATGACAGGGGGCGACTACAATGAGCAGTTCTTC. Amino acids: CATMTGGDYNEQFF.

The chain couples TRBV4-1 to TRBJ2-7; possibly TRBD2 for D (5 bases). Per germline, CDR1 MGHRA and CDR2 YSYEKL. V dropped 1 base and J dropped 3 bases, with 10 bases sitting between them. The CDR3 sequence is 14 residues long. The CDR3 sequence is CASSQAGTIYEQYF. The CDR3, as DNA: TGCGCCAGCAGCCAAGCGGGAACAATCTACGAGCAGTACTTC.

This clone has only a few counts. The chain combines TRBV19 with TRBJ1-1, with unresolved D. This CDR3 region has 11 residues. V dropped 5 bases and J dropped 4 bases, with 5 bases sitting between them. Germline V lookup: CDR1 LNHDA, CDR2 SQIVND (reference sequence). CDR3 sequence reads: CASSWSTEAFF. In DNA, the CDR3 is TGTGCCAGTAGTTGGAGCACTGAAGCTTTCTTT. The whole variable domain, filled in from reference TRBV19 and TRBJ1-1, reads DGGITQSPKYLFRKEGQNVTLSCEQNLNHDAMYWYRQDPGQGLRLIYYSQIVNDFQKGDIAEGYSVSREKKESFPLTVTSAQKNPTAFYLCASSWSTEAFFGQGTRLTVV.

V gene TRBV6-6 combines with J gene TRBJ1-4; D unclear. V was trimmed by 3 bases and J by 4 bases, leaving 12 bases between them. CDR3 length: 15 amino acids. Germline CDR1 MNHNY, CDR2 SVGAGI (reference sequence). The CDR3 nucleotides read TGTGCCAGCAGTTATATTCCAGAGATTAATGAAAAACTGTTTTTT. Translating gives CASSYIPEINEKLFF.

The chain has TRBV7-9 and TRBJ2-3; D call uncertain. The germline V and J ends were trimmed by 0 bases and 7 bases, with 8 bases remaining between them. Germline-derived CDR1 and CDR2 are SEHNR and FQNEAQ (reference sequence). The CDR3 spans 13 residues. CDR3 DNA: TGTGCCAGCAGCTTAGCGACCGGAAATACGCAGTATTTT. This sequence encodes CASSLATGNTQYF.

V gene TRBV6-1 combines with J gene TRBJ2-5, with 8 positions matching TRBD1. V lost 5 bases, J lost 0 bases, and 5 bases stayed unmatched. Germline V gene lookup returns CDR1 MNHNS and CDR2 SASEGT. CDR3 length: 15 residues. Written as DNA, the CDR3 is TGTGCCAGCAGTAAGACAGGGGATGACCAAGAGACCCAGTACTTC. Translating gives CASSKTGDDQETQYF.

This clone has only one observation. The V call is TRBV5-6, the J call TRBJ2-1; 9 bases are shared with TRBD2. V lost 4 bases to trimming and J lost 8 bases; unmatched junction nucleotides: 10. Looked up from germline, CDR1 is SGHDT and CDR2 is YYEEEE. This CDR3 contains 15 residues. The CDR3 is CASSGGSGSIDEQFF. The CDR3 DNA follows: TGTGCCAGCAGCGGGGGTAGCGGGAGTATTGATGAGCAGTTCTTC.

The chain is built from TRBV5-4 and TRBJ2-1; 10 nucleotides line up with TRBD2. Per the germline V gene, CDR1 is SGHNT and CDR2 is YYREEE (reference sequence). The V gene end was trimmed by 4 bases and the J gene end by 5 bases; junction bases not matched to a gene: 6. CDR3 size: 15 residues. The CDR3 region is CASSLGLAENNEQFF. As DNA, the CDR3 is TGTGCCAGCAGCCTAGGACTAGCGGAAAACAATGAGCAGTTCTTC. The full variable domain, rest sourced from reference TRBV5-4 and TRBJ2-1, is ETGVTQSPTHLIKTRGQQVTLRCSSQSGHNTVSWYQQALGQGPQFIFQYYREEENGRGNFPPRFSGLQFPNYSSELNVNALELDDSALYLCASSLGLAENNEQFFGPGTRLTVL.

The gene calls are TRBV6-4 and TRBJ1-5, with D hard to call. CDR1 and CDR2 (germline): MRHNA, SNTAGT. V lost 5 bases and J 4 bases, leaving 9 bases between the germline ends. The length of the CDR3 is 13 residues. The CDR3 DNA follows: TGTGCCAGCAGTAAGGAAGAAAATCAGCCCCAGCATTTT. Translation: CASSKEENQPQHF.

CDR3 nucleotides: TGTGCCAGTGCCATGGGGGATCCCTACGAGCAGTACTTC. Amino acid sequence: CASAMGDPYEQYF. V is TRBV5-6 and J is TRBJ2-7; D is possibly TRBD1 or TRBD2 (5 bases each). V shed 8 bases and J shed 2 bases, with 14 bases lying between them. Germline V CDR1 and CDR2: SGHDT, YYEEEE. This CDR3 spans 13 amino acids.

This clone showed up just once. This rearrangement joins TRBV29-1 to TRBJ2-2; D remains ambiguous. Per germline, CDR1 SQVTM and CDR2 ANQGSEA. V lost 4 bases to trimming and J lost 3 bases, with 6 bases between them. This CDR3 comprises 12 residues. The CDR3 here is CSVVRDTGELFF. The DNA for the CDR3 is TGCAGCGTTGTAAGGGACACCGGGGAGCTGTTTTTT.